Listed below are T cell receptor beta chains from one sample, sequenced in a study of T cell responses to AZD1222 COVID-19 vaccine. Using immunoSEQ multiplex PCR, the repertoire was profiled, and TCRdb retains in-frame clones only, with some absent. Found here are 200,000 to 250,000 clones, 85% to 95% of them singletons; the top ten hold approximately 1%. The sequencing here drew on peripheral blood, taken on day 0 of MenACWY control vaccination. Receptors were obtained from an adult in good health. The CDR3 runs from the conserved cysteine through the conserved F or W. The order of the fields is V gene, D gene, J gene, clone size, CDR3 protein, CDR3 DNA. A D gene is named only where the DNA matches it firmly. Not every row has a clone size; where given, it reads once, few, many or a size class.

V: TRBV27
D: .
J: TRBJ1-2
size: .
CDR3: CASSLSGGPYYGYTF
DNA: TGTGCCAGCAGTTTATCGGGGGGGCCTTACTATGGCTACACCTTC

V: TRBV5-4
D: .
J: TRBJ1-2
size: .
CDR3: CASSQQGQINYGYTF
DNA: TGTGCCAGCAGCCAACAGGGCCAAATTAACTATGGCTACACCTTC

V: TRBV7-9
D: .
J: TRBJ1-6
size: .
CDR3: CASSLLVRNSPLHF
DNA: TGTGCCAGCAGCTTACTAGTCCGTAATTCACCCCTCCACTTT

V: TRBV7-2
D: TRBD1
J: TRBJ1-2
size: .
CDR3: CASSPRPGQGDGYTF
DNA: TGTGCCAGCAGCCCGCGACCGGGACAGGGGGATGGCTACACCTTC

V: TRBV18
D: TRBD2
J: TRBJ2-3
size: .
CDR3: CASSPRIAGGPGTDTQYF
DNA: TGTGCCAGCTCACCCCGAATAGCGGGGGGGCCGGGCACAGATACGCAGTATTTT

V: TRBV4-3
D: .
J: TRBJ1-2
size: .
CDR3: CASSQDRAAHYGYTF
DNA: TGCGCCAGCAGCCAAGATCGGGCCGCCCACTATGGCTACACCTTC

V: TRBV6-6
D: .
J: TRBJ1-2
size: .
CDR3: CASSQDRNGYTF
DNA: TGTGCCAGCAGTCAGGACAGAAATGGCTACACCTTC

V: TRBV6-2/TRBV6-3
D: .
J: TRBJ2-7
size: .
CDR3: CASSYSRGPGNEQYF
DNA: TGTGCCAGCAGTTATAGTCGGGGGCCAGGGAACGAGCAGTACTTC

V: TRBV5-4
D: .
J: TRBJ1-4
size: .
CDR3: CASSLGQSEKLFF
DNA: TGTGCCAGCAGCTTGGGGCAGTCTGAAAAACTGTTTTTT

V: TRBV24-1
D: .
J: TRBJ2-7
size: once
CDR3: CATSGSSHRQYF
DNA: TGTGCCACCAGTGGGAGTAGCCATCGGCAGTACTTC

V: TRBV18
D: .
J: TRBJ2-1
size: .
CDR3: CASSPVTVGSVSYNEQFF
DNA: TGTGCCAGCTCACCTGTGACAGTGGGGTCCGTCTCCTACAATGAGCAGTTCTTC

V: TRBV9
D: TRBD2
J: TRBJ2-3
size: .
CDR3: CASSVTSADTQYF
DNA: TGTGCCAGCAGCGTGACTAGCGCAGATACGCAGTATTTT

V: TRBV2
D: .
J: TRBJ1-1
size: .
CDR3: CASSETVGTEAFF
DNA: TGTGCCAGCAGTGAGACGGTTGGCACTGAAGCTTTCTTT

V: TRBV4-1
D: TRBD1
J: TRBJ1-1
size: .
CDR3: CASSAPQGDAFF
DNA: TGCGCCAGCAGCGCCCCACAGGGGGACGCTTTCTTT

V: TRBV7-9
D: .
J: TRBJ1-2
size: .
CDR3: CASSSRPFGVNYGYTF
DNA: TGTGCCAGCAGCTCACGGCCATTTGGAGTTAACTATGGCTACACCTTC

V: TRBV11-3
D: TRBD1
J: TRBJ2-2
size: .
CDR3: CASSRQGATGELFF
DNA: TGTGCCAGCAGCCGACAGGGGGCCACCGGGGAGCTGTTTTTT

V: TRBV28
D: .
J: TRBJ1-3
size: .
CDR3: CASIHREGNTIYF
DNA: TGTGCCAGCATCCACCGGGAAGGGAACACCATATATTTT

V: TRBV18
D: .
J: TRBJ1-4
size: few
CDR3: CASSPGRVREKLFF
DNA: TGTGCCAGCTCACCGGGCAGGGTGCGTGAAAAACTGTTTTTT

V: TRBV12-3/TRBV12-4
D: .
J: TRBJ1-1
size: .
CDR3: CASRGGTEAFF
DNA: TGTGCCAGCAGGGGGGGGACTGAAGCTTTCTTT

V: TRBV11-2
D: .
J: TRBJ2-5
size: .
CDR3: CASSPRMRETQYF
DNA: TGTGCCAGCAGTCCCAGAATGAGGGAGACCCAGTACTTC

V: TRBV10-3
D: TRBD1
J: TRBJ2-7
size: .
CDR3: CAISSGTGAEQYF
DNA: TGTGCCATCAGTTCCGGGACAGGGGCCGAGCAGTACTTC

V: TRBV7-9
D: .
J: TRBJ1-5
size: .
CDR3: CASSRTRDEGQPQHF
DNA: TGTGCCAGCAGCCGAACTCGGGACGAAGGACAGCCCCAGCATTTT

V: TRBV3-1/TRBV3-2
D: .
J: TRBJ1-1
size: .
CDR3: CASSQAYEAFF
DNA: TGTGCCAGCAGCCAAGCATATGAAGCTTTCTTT

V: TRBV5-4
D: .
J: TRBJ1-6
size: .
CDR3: CASSLRLSENSPLHF
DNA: TGTGCCAGCAGCTTGAGGTTATCTGAGAATTCACCCCTCCACTTT

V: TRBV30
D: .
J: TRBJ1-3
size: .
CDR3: CAWSVGAGNTIYF
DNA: TGTGCCTGGAGTGTTGGGGCTGGAAACACCATATATTTT

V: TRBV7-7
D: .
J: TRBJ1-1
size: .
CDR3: CASSLLQGTEAFF
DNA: TGTGCTAGCAGCCTTTTACAGGGTACTGAAGCTTTCTTT

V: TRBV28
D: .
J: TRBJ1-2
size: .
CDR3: CASSSTGGDPNYGYTF
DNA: TGTGCCAGCAGTTCCACCGGCGGGGACCCTAACTATGGCTACACCTTC

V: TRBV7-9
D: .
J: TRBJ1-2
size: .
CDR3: CASSLLSGYTF
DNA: TGTGCCAGCAGCTTACTTTCAGGCTACACCTTC

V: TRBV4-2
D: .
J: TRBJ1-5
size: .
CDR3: CASSQEGTDQPQHF
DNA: TGTGCCAGCAGCCAAGAAGGTACGGATCAGCCCCAGCATTTT

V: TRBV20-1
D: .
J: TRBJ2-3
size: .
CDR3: CSARTDTQYF
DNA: TGCAGTGCTAGGACAGATACGCAGTATTTT

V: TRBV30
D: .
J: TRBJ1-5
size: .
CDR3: CAWSAARSGKGSNQPQHF
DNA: TGTGCCTGGAGTGCCGCACGATCCGGGAAAGGTAGCAATCAGCCCCAGCATTTT

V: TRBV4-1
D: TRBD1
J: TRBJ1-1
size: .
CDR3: CASSPRTGENTEAFF
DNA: TGCGCCAGCAGCCCTCGGACAGGGGAGAATACTGAAGCTTTCTTT

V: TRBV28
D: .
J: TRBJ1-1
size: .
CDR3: CASSSGGYTEAFF
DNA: TGTGCCAGCAGTTCCGGGGGGTACACTGAAGCTTTCTTT